Listed below are T cell receptor beta chains from one sample, sequenced in a study of T cells after yellow fever vaccination. TCRdb fed the 5' RACE reads into MiXCR, producing one record per CDR3 protein. This sample carries 180,000 or so distinct CDR3 sequences, about 11% of them seen once, and the ten largest clones take 35% to 40%. Sample: CD8+ T cells sorted from PBMCs, taken 15 days after the yellow fever booster vaccination. These TCRs come from a man in his late teens or twenties who received the YFV17D yellow fever vaccine. Both conserved end residues are part of each CDR3. The order of the fields is D gene, clone size, J gene, V gene, CDR3 length, CDR3 DNA, CDR3 protein. The D gene is left open where the match is weak. Clone size is given for some rows only: seen once, a few or many times, or a class if the clone is expanded.

>TRBD1|few|TRBJ1-2|TRBV7-9|14
TGTGCCAGCAGCGGGGGACAGCCTAACTATGGCTACACCTTC
CASSGGQPNYGYTF
>-|many|TRBJ2-3|TRBV10-3|19
TGTGCCATCAGTGATCGAGCAGCCACTTATGTCCCCGACACAGATACGCAGTATTTT
CAISDRAATYVPDTDTQYF
>TRBD1|few|TRBJ1-2|TRBV6-5|14
TGTGCCAGCAGTTATTCGACAGGGAACTTTGGCTACACCTTC
CASSYSTGNFGYTF
>-|many|TRBJ2-7|TRBV6-1|12
TGTGCCAGTGGACAGTTCTCCTACGAGCAGTACTTC
CASGQFSYEQYF
>-|once|TRBJ2-7|TRBV6-5|13
TGTGCCAGCAGGTTATTAGGATCCTACGAGCAGTACTTC
CASRLLGSYEQYF
>TRBD1|-|TRBJ1-2|TRBV7-9|15
TGTGCCAGCAGCGAACGGGACAGTCAGTTCTATGGCTACACCTTC
CASSERDSQFYGYTF
>-|-|TRBJ2-3|TRBV12-3/TRBV12-4|13
TGTGCCAGCAGTCCCGGACCCACAGATACGCAGTATTTT
CASSPGPTDTQYF
>-|-|TRBJ2-2|TRBV4-2|16
TGTGCCAGCAGCCAAGCGGGACATCTAGGAACCGGGGAGCTGTTTTTT
CASSQAGHLGTGELFF
>TRBD1|few|TRBJ1-1|TRBV6-2/TRBV6-3|15
TGTGCCAGCAGTTACCTGGACAGGCCGAACACTGAAGCTTTCTTT
CASSYLDRPNTEAFF
>TRBD2|-|TRBJ2-2|TRBV7-9|16
TGTGCCAGCAGCTTCCGGGGGGGCCGGATCACCGGGGAGCTGTTTTTT
CASSFRGGRITGELFF
>TRBD2|-|TRBJ2-1|TRBV27|15
TGTGCCAGCAGTCCGGGACTAGCGGGCTGGGGTGAGCAGTTCTTC
CASSPGLAGWGEQFF
>-|few|TRBJ1-6|TRBV25-1|14
TGTGCCAGCAGTGACCCCCATTCGAATTCACCCCTCCACTTT
CASSDPHSNSPLHF
>-|-|TRBJ2-7|TRBV24-1|15
TGTGCCACCAGTGACCCGTACAAGGGGGACCACGAGCAGTACTTC
CATSDPYKGDHEQYF
>-|few|TRBJ2-1|TRBV28|16
TGTGCCAGCAGTTTATTCGGGGGGCATTCCTACAATGAGCAGTTCTTC
CASSLFGGHSYNEQFF
>-|-|TRBJ2-3|TRBV7-3|15
TGTGCCAGCAGCTTAACGTCCAGGGCCGGAGATACGCAGTATTTT
CASSLTSRAGDTQYF
>-|few|TRBJ2-7|TRBV6-2/TRBV6-3|15
TGTGCCAGCAGTTACAACAGGGCGTCCTCCTACGAGCAGTACTTC
CASSYNRASSYEQYF
>TRBD2|-|TRBJ2-7|TRBV4-2|14
TGTGCCAGCAGCCAAGAAGCGGGGGTCGGCGAGCAGTACTTC
CASSQEAGVGEQYF
>-|few|TRBJ2-3|TRBV20-1|13
TGCAGTGTTAGGGGCAGAAACACAGATACGCAGTATTTT
CSVRGRNTDTQYF
>TRBD1|many|TRBJ2-7|TRBV19|13
TGTGCCAGTAGCGCAGGGGGCTCCTACGAGCAGTACTTC
CASSAGGSYEQYF
>TRBD1|-|TRBJ2-4|TRBV4-3|15
TGCGCCAGCAGCCAACTAGACAGGGCGTCGGACATTCAGTACTTC
CASSQLDRASDIQYF
>-|few|TRBJ1-2|TRBV15|13
TGTGCCACCGCAAAAACAGGTTTCGGTGGCTACACCTTC
CATAKTGFGGYTF
>-|few|TRBJ2-2|TRBV28|15
TGTGCCAGCAACATCAACAGGGTTAACACCGGGGAGCTGTTTTTT
CASNINRVNTGELFF
>-|few|TRBJ2-1|TRBV27|13
TGTGCCAGCAGTTATGCCGGGGGCAATGAGCAGTTCTTC
CASSYAGGNEQFF
>-|-|TRBJ2-3|TRBV2|16
TGTGCCAGCACCGGGTTGGTACAGTATACCACAGATACGCAGTATTTT
CASTGLVQYTTDTQYF
>-|few|TRBJ1-6|TRBV12-3/TRBV12-4|13
TGTGCCAGCAGCACCTCGCCGAATTCACCCCTCCACTTT
CASSTSPNSPLHF
>-|-|TRBJ1-5|TRBV28|15
TGTGCCAGCAGTGCGGACAGCAATAGCAATCAGCCCCAGCATTTT
CASSADSNSNQPQHF
>-|-|TRBJ2-7|TRBV19|14
TGTGCCAGTAGTATAGGCCAGGGTGTCAACGAGCAGTACTTC
CASSIGQGVNEQYF
>-|few|TRBJ1-2|TRBV6-5|13
TGTGCCAGCAGTTATCAGGCTAACTATGGCTACACCTTC
CASSYQANYGYTF
>TRBD2|many|TRBJ2-1|TRBV27|13
TGTGCCAGCAGGCAGCGGGGGGGCGATGAGCAGTTCTTC
CASRQRGGDEQFF
>-|few|TRBJ1-1|TRBV5-6|12
TGTGCCAGCAGCTTCCATGGGGCTGAAGCTTTCTTT
CASSFHGAEAFF
>-|-|TRBJ1-2|TRBV10-1|13
TGCGCCAGCAGTGAGTGGCCGACCTATGGCTACACCTTC
CASSEWPTYGYTF
>-|-|TRBJ2-7|TRBV24-1|10
TGTGCCACCACCCGGTACGAGCAGTACTTC
CATTRYEQYF
>TRBD1|-|TRBJ2-1|TRBV5-5|14
TGTGCCAGCAGCGGACAGGGGCCCTACAATGAGCAGTTCTTC
CASSGQGPYNEQFF
>-|-|TRBJ2-3|TRBV9|15
TGTGCCAGCAGCGTAGCGGGAAAGTACACAGATACGCAGTATTTT
CASSVAGKYTDTQYF
>-|many|TRBJ2-5|TRBV7-9|15
TGTGCCAGCAGCGCCCGGGAGAGGCTCGGAGAGACCCAGTACTTC
CASSARERLGETQYF
>TRBD2|many|TRBJ2-3|TRBV7-8|16
TGTGCCAGCAGCCCGAGGACTAGCGGGGGCCGGGATACGCAGTATTTT
CASSPRTSGGRDTQYF
>-|many|TRBJ1-5|TRBV6-2/TRBV6-3|16
TGTGCCAGCAGTTACCTCTCTGCGGGAGGCGATCAGCCCCAGCATTTT
CASSYLSAGGDQPQHF
>TRBD1|few|TRBJ1-1|TRBV19|15
TGTGCCAGTACGGGACAGGGGGTTTGGAACACTGAAGCTTTCTTT
CASTGQGVWNTEAFF
>-|-|TRBJ1-4|TRBV6-5|13
TGTGCCAGCAGTTACTCCATTAATGAAAAACTGTTTTTT
CASSYSINEKLFF
>-|-|TRBJ1-2|TRBV12-3/TRBV12-4|16
TGTGCCAGCAGTTTAGCGCTGGAAGATCCCAACTATGGCTACACCTTC
CASSLALEDPNYGYTF
>-|-|TRBJ2-3|TRBV5-1|16
TGCGCCAGCAGCTTGACCGACAGCTCTAGCACAGATACGCAGTATTTT
CASSLTDSSSTDTQYF
>TRBD1|many|TRBJ1-1|TRBV15|15
TGTGCCACCAGCGGGACAGGGAAAATGAACACTGAAGCTTTCTTT
CATSGTGKMNTEAFF
>-|-|TRBJ2-5|TRBV5-6|14
TGTGCCAGCAGCCCTCGACGGTCTTGGGAGACCCAGTACTTC
CASSPRRSWETQYF
>-|-|TRBJ2-1|TRBV7-8|11
TGTGCCAGCAGGGGTTACAATGAGCAGTTCTTC
CASRGYNEQFF